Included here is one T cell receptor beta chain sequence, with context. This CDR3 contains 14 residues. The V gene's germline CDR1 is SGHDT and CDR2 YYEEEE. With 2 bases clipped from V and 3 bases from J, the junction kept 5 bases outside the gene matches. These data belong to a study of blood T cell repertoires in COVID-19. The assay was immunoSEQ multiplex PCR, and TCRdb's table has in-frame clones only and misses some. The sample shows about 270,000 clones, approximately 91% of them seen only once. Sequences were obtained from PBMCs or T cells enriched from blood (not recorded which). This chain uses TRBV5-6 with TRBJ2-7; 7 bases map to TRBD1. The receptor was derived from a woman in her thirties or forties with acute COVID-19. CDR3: CASSFYDRDYEQYF. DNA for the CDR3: TGTGCCAGCAGCTTCTATGACAGGGACTACGAGCAGTACTTC. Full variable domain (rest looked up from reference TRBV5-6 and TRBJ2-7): DAGVTQSPTHLIKTRGQQVTLRCSPKSGHDTVSWYQQALGQGPQFIFQYYEEEERQRGNFPDRFSGHQFPNYSSELNVNALLLGDSALYLCASSFYDRDYEQYFGPGTRLTVT.